The present T cell receptor (beta chain) was sequenced within a study of regulatory T cells in long-lasting Graves disease. Overall study: Graves' cases, newly diagnosed, had used antithyroid drugs under 3 months.

Time point in this sample: newly diagnosed GD, antithyroid drugs for less than 3 months. From RNA extracted from PBMCs, the TCR library was made. All patients originated from an endocrinology department located in Xi'an, China. This clonotype appeared many times. The junction does not match germline at one end; this may be a read error. In building TCR beta libraries, iRepertoire HTBI primers were used together with Arm-PCR of CDR3 regions. Each CDR3 protein is one row after TCRdb ran MiXCR on the multiplex PCR reads. The profile shows more than 450,000 distinct CDR3 sequences, roughly 15% of them singletons. Germline CDR1 and CDR2: SEHNR and FQNEAQ (reference sequence). The CDR3 is 17 amino acids. These same data were also listed under a study on T cells in Graves' hyperthyroidism and ophthalmopathy. That investigation notes: Blood held most thyroid clonotypes expanded above 0.001 frequency.

The source of this sequence is a man in his forties with Graves disease. Sequencing was performed on peripheral blood mononuclear cells (PBMCs), taken at new diagnosis, from a patient treated with antithyroid drugs. The rearrangement uses TRBV7-9 and TRBJ2-5, with D possibly TRBD2 on 5 matching bases. CDR3 nucleotides: TGTGCCAGCAGTTTAGTGGTGGGAGCCCAGCCCCAAGAGACCCAGTACTTC. The encoded protein is CASSLVVGAQPQETQYF.